This is a list of T cell receptor beta chains from one sample in a study of blood T cell repertoires in COVID-19. Profiled with immunoSEQ multiplex PCR; TCRdb holds only in-frame clones, not every one. The data contain fewer than 300,000 clones, just over 90% of them singletons. Sequencing input: peripheral blood. These receptors were collected from a woman under 40 with COVID-19, enrolled during active disease. Both conserved end residues are part of each CDR3. Each record gives: V gene, D gene, J gene, clone size, CDR3 protein, CDR3 DNA. A D gene is named only where the DNA matches it firmly. Size values are once, few and many counts, or a class for expanded clones, and some rows have none.

V gene: TRBV7-8; D gene: TRBD1; J gene: TRBJ1-2; clone size: few; CDR3 protein: CASSRSRDSNRGYTF; CDR3 DNA: TGTGCCAGCAGTCGAAGTCGGGACAGTAACAGGGGCTACACCTTC
V gene: TRBV9; D gene: -; J gene: TRBJ1-1; clone size: -; CDR3 protein: CASSVVGVSNTEAFF; CDR3 DNA: TGTGCCAGCAGCGTAGTCGGGGTGAGTAACACTGAAGCTTTCTTT
V gene: TRBV9; D gene: TRBD1; J gene: TRBJ1-3; clone size: -; CDR3 protein: CASSPGAGGAGNTIYF; CDR3 DNA: TGTGCCAGCAGCCCCGGTGCAGGGGGTGCTGGAAACACCATATATTTT
V gene: TRBV19; D gene: -; J gene: TRBJ1-2; clone size: -; CDR3 protein: CASSRTGTNYGYTF; CDR3 DNA: TGTGCCAGTAGCCGAACCGGGACTAACTATGGCTACACCTTC
V gene: TRBV5-4; D gene: -; J gene: TRBJ1-4; clone size: -; CDR3 protein: CASSLPGEGEKLFF; CDR3 DNA: TGTGCCAGCAGCTTGCCAGGGGAAGGAGAAAAACTGTTTTTT
V gene: TRBV28; D gene: -; J gene: TRBJ1-4; clone size: -; CDR3 protein: CASSLAGGVDEKLFF; CDR3 DNA: TGTGCCAGCAGTTTGGCGGGTGGGGTTGATGAAAAACTGTTTTTT
V gene: TRBV19; D gene: TRBD1; J gene: TRBJ1-1; clone size: -; CDR3 protein: CASSTRDRNTEAFF; CDR3 DNA: TGTGCCAGTAGTACCCGGGACAGAAACACTGAAGCTTTCTTT
V gene: TRBV5-4; D gene: TRBD1; J gene: TRBJ2-1; clone size: -; CDR3 protein: CASSRDRGSYNEQFF; CDR3 DNA: TGTGCCAGCAGCCGGGACAGGGGTTCCTACAATGAGCAGTTCTTC
V gene: TRBV7-9; D gene: TRBD2; J gene: TRBJ2-3; clone size: -; CDR3 protein: CASSFPKNPSGGFTDTQYF; CDR3 DNA: TGTGCCAGCAGCTTCCCCAAGAACCCAAGCGGGGGGTTCACAGATACGCAGTATTTT
V gene: TRBV27; D gene: -; J gene: TRBJ1-2; clone size: once; CDR3 protein: CASSFSQGYGYTF; CDR3 DNA: TGTGCCAGCAGTTTCAGCCAGGGCTATGGCTACACCTTC
V gene: TRBV10-3; D gene: -; J gene: TRBJ1-1; clone size: once; CDR3 protein: CAISELAGATGSEAFF; CDR3 DNA: TGTGCCATCAGTGAGCTAGCGGGGGCAACAGGTTCTGAAGCTTTCTTT
V gene: TRBV6-1; D gene: -; J gene: TRBJ2-7; clone size: -; CDR3 protein: CASSEILGPYEQYF; CDR3 DNA: TGTGCCAGCAGTGAAATACTAGGGCCCTACGAGCAGTACTTC
V gene: TRBV18; D gene: -; J gene: TRBJ1-3; clone size: -; CDR3 protein: CASSPLQASGNTIYF; CDR3 DNA: TGTGCCAGCTCACCACTACAGGCCTCTGGAAACACCATATATTTT
V gene: TRBV5-5; D gene: -; J gene: TRBJ2-7; clone size: -; CDR3 protein: CASSPGSRFEQYF; CDR3 DNA: TGTGCCAGCAGCCCAGGAAGCAGGTTCGAGCAGTACTTC
V gene: TRBV11-2; D gene: -; J gene: TRBJ1-4; clone size: -; CDR3 protein: CASSPNRSPNEKLFF; CDR3 DNA: TGTGCCAGCAGCCCGAACAGGTCTCCTAATGAAAAACTGTTTTTT
V gene: TRBV19; D gene: -; J gene: TRBJ2-3; clone size: -; CDR3 protein: CASSSPRRGADTQYF; CDR3 DNA: TGTGCCAGTAGTTCCCCACGACGGGGGGCCGATACGCAGTATTTT
V gene: TRBV30; D gene: TRBD1; J gene: TRBJ1-2; clone size: -; CDR3 protein: CAWKITGGAYGYTF; CDR3 DNA: TGTGCCTGGAAGATAACAGGGGGCGCTTATGGCTACACCTTC
V gene: TRBV3-1/TRBV3-2; D gene: -; J gene: TRBJ2-5; clone size: -; CDR3 protein: CASSLRGGFETQYF; CDR3 DNA: TGTGCCAGCAGCTTAAGAGGAGGATTTGAGACCCAGTACTTC
V gene: TRBV11-2; D gene: -; J gene: TRBJ2-7; clone size: -; CDR3 protein: CASSLGQGNYEQYF; CDR3 DNA: TGTGCCAGCAGCTTAGGGCAGGGTAACTACGAGCAGTACTTC
V gene: TRBV28; D gene: -; J gene: TRBJ2-7; clone size: -; CDR3 protein: CASSSRQDLVGQYF; CDR3 DNA: TGTGCCAGCAGTTCCCGACAGGATTTGGTCGGGCAGTACTTC
V gene: TRBV2; D gene: TRBD1; J gene: TRBJ2-5; clone size: -; CDR3 protein: CASSGSLRTGAETQYF; CDR3 DNA: TGTGCCAGCAGTGGGAGTCTCCGGACAGGGGCAGAGACCCAGTACTTC
V gene: TRBV30; D gene: TRBD1; J gene: TRBJ2-2; clone size: once; CDR3 protein: CAWVRPDRDTGELFF; CDR3 DNA: TGTGCCTGGGTACGCCCGGACAGGGACACCGGGGAGCTGTTTTTT
V gene: TRBV6-1; D gene: TRBD1; J gene: TRBJ2-2; clone size: -; CDR3 protein: CASSDGGQVTGELFF; CDR3 DNA: TGTGCCAGCAGTGATGGGGGACAGGTGACCGGGGAGCTGTTTTTT
V gene: TRBV7-9; D gene: -; J gene: TRBJ1-1; clone size: -; CDR3 protein: CASMRTENTEAFF; CDR3 DNA: TGTGCCAGCATGCGGACAGAGAACACTGAAGCTTTCTTT
V gene: TRBV2; D gene: -; J gene: TRBJ2-2; clone size: -; CDR3 protein: CASSEWSGLGGELFF; CDR3 DNA: TGTGCCAGCAGTGAATGGAGCGGGTTAGGCGGGGAGCTGTTTTTT
V gene: TRBV4-2; D gene: TRBD2; J gene: TRBJ2-7; clone size: -; CDR3 protein: CASSQPGGEGYEQYF; CDR3 DNA: TGTGCCAGCAGCCAACCGGGGGGAGAGGGCTACGAGCAGTACTTC
V gene: TRBV19; D gene: TRBD2; J gene: TRBJ2-7; clone size: -; CDR3 protein: CASSPVEREDEQYF; CDR3 DNA: TGTGCCAGTAGTCCTGTGGAGCGGGAGGACGAGCAGTACTTC
V gene: TRBV6-5; D gene: -; J gene: TRBJ1-4; clone size: -; CDR3 protein: CASSYSSGRHEKLFF; CDR3 DNA: TGTGCCAGCAGTTACTCGAGCGGGAGGCATGAAAAACTGTTTTTT
V gene: TRBV11-3; D gene: -; J gene: TRBJ2-1; clone size: -; CDR3 protein: CASSLLAVSSYNEQFF; CDR3 DNA: TGTGCCAGCAGCTTATTAGCGGTTAGCTCCTACAATGAGCAGTTCTTC
V gene: TRBV25-1; D gene: TRBD1; J gene: TRBJ1-1; clone size: -; CDR3 protein: CASSLGSGQGGTEAFF; CDR3 DNA: TGTGCCAGCAGTCTGGGGTCGGGACAGGGGGGCACTGAAGCTTTCTTT
V gene: TRBV15; D gene: -; J gene: TRBJ2-7; clone size: few; CDR3 protein: CATSRVNGYEQYF; CDR3 DNA: TGTGCCACCAGCAGAGTAAACGGCTACGAGCAGTACTTC
V gene: TRBV7-9; D gene: -; J gene: TRBJ1-3; clone size: -; CDR3 protein: CASSAGGSGNTIYF; CDR3 DNA: TGTGCCAGCAGCGCCGGGGGCTCTGGAAACACCATATATTTT
V gene: TRBV7-8; D gene: -; J gene: TRBJ1-4; clone size: once; CDR3 protein: CASSDRAGAYEKLFF; CDR3 DNA: TGTGCCAGCAGCGACCGGGCAGGGGCTTATGAAAAACTGTTTTTT
V gene: TRBV2; D gene: -; J gene: TRBJ1-1; clone size: -; CDR3 protein: CASSDSPTILNTEAFF; CDR3 DNA: TGTGCCAGCAGTGATTCCCCGACAATCTTGAACACTGAAGCTTTCTTT
V gene: TRBV7-9; D gene: -; J gene: TRBJ1-2; clone size: once; CDR3 protein: CASSLDGGGYGYTF; CDR3 DNA: TGTGCCAGCAGCTTAGACGGGGGTGGCTATGGCTACACCTTC
V gene: TRBV4-2; D gene: TRBD2; J gene: TRBJ2-5; clone size: -; CDR3 protein: CASSQEPGGETQYF; CDR3 DNA: TGTGCCAGCAGCCAAGAACCGGGAGGAGAGACCCAGTACTTC
V gene: TRBV10-1; D gene: -; J gene: TRBJ2-1; clone size: -; CDR3 protein: CASSENGNEQFF; CDR3 DNA: TGCGCCAGCAGTGAGAACGGCAATGAGCAGTTCTTC
V gene: TRBV7-2; D gene: -; J gene: TRBJ2-5; clone size: -; CDR3 protein: CASSLDSPGAETQYF; CDR3 DNA: TGTGCCAGCAGCTTAGACTCACCTGGGGCGGAGACCCAGTACTTC
V gene: TRBV7-9; D gene: -; J gene: TRBJ2-2; clone size: -; CDR3 protein: CASSPRRLPGELFF; CDR3 DNA: TGTGCCAGCAGCCCCCGGAGGCTTCCCGGGGAGCTGTTTTTT
V gene: TRBV5-1; D gene: -; J gene: TRBJ2-1; clone size: -; CDR3 protein: CASSLGSGARGEQFF; CDR3 DNA: TGCGCCAGCAGCTTGGGTTCAGGGGCGAGAGGTGAGCAGTTCTTC
V gene: TRBV29-1; D gene: TRBD2; J gene: TRBJ2-3; clone size: -; CDR3 protein: CSVESRAGVTDTQYF; CDR3 DNA: TGCAGCGTCGAGTCCCGGGCGGGAGTCACAGATACGCAGTATTTT
V gene: TRBV5-1; D gene: -; J gene: TRBJ2-1; clone size: -; CDR3 protein: CASSLFTGVKGNEQFF; CDR3 DNA: TGCGCCAGCAGCTTGTTTACGGGAGTTAAGGGCAATGAGCAGTTCTTC
V gene: TRBV6-5; D gene: TRBD2; J gene: TRBJ2-7; clone size: -; CDR3 protein: CASSYSLADSYEQYF; CDR3 DNA: TGTGCCAGCAGTTACTCCCTAGCGGATTCCTACGAGCAGTACTTC